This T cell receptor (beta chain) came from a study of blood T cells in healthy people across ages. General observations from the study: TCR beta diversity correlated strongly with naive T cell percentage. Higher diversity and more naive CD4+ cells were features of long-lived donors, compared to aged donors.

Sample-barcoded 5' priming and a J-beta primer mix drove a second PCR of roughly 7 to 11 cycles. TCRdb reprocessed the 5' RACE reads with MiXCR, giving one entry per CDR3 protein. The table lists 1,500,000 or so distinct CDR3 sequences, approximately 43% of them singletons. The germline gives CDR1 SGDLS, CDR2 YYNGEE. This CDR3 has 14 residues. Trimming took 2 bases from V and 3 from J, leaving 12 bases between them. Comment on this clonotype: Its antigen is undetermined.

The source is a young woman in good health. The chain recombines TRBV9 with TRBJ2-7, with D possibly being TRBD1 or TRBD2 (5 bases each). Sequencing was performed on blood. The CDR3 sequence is CASSVSWGNYEQYF. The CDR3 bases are TGTGCCAGCAGCGTCAGTTGGGGGAACTACGAGCAGTACTTC.